This T cell receptor (beta chain) is drawn from a study of human T cells and chemical hapten exposure (dated by TCRdb to 2020 to 2023). Notes on the research overall: For sensitization, 2% DPC in acetone was applied to an approximately 2 cm by approximately 2 cm area of upper inner arm skin. Weekly therapeutic DPC doses were additionally applied to the scalp of patients throughout the roughly 25-week study period. Patch testing was performed on the upper back with Finn chambers containing 0.01% DPC, and the patch tests were scored after 6 days according to International Contact Dermatitis Research Group standards. Alopecia areata with under or over 50% scalp involvement, alopecia totalis and alopecia universalis were represented in the patient cohort, which was mostly female. The libraries were sequenced as a pool, and the TCR yield per sample differed mostly because of small variations in library volumes within the pool. In alopecia patients, the study followed how the peripheral blood TCR repertoire changed in vivo over primary and secondary sensitization to diphenylcyclopropenone (DPC), a hapten. Patient blood was sampled pre-sensitization (week 0) and at 2, 6 and about 24 weeks after DPC sensitization. Under 30 alopecia patients gave blood for TCR sequencing at one to four time points (pre-sensitization, 2, 6 and 24 weeks). What the work shows at the level of the full study, not this receptor alone: Because all patients had alopecia, a presumed autoimmune disease, the immune response of the patients might differ from that of healthy individuals. Expanded TCRs formed significantly more large CDR3 similarity clusters than pre-sensitization or healthy control sets, consistent with antigen-driven responses. A positive correlation was found between the number of PT1 expanded TCRs and patch test score, with significance reached at thresholds 8, 16 and 32 but not 4. After repeated subsampling, changes were observed in the strength of the expansion versus patch-test correlation and in the threshold at which the correlation became significant. No change with DPC sensitization was found in the number of TCRs above 1 in 1000 frequency, and no evidence of global repertoire structure alterations was found.

In the paper's terms, the time point label means: pre-sensitization, week 0. The treatment or condition label here, explained by the study, means: therapeutic diphenylcyclopropenone sensitization with weekly scalp DPC. At every patch-test visit, the blood draw took place before the patch test was put on. Patients were eligible if aged 18 to 70, diagnosed with alopecia and judged suitable for DPC therapy, and pregnant patients were excluded. Total RNA was extracted from unfractionated whole blood that had been collected in Tempus Blood RNA tubes. According to the germline V gene (reference sequence), CDR1 reads SEHNR and CDR2 reads FQNEAQ. Trimming at the junction amounts to 1 base on V and 6 bases on J, and the germline ends lie 7 bases apart. From its cysteine to its phenylalanine, the CDR3 spans 13 amino acids. The DNA shown is the 39-base CDR3, in frame from base 1. Ten or more counts support this clonotype. The target of this receptor is not known. Nothing much larger sits one base from this clone, and base qualities are not available.

The library was prepared using RACE. The instrument given in TCRdb is NextSeq 500. During library preparation, unique molecular identifiers were attached to individual cDNA molecules so that TCRs could be counted quantitatively and reproducibly. Each blood RNA sample was used to sequence both TCR alpha and TCR beta chains. Per the authors' processing: A median of approximately 96,000 TCRs per sample was observed, with a range of about 20,000 to 700,000. V, J and CDR3 annotation of the TCR reads was carried out using the Decombinator software suite. For the PS versus PT1 abundance plots, all samples were subsampled to the same number of TCRs (28,000). TCRs were defined as expanded if absent before sensitization and observed at least eight times at the 2-week time point. Clones were called with MiXCR by TCRdb after fastp trimmed the public reads at Q25, and only in-frame beta chains were retained. Identical CDR3 protein sequences are pooled into one entry, listed with their most common genes and DNA. The V and J calls come from TCRdb's annotation, not from the publication. The sample has more than 50,000 distinct CDR3 sequences on record, 6.5% to 8.5% of them singletons. Clones ranked in the top ten supply approximately 1.6% of the sample.

Sequenced material: whole blood, taken in connection with sensitization to the hapten diphenylcyclopropenone (DPC). This clonotype was sampled from a woman younger than 45 with alopecia areata. Some clones in this sample may be carry-over from other donors' samples. Recombination joined TRBV7-9 with TRBJ2-1; no D gene is confidently identified. DNA sequence: TGTGCCAGCAGCTTAGGTCCGGTCAATGAGCAGTTCTTC. Translated, this is CASSLGPVNEQFF.